This paragraph reports one T cell receptor beta chain. This CDR3 has 17 residues. V lost 5 bases to trimming and J lost 4 bases; unmatched junction nucleotides: 13. Per germline, CDR1 MNHNY and CDR2 SVGAGI (reference sequence). Original analysis: By means of reference gene primer amplification, nucleated cell counts were estimated. Generated by immunoSEQ multiplex PCR, the TCRdb table keeps only in-frame clones and is missing some. The DNA gave D and trimming, while V, J and clone size come from that table. The sample yields roughly 30,000 clones, approximately 88% seen once. The record originates from a study of blood T cell repertoires in COVID-19. Study-wide background: COVID-19 samples from acute and convalescent phases originated in the United States, Italy and Spain. Sample material is recorded as cDNA or gDNA derived from T cells, B-cell-depleted T cells, or PBMCs.

A Seattle source enrolled patients during active infection and followed them longitudinally. The rearrangement joins TRBV6-6 to TRBJ1-2; 10 nucleotides agree with TRBD1. This receptor was taken from a man aged 55-75 years with COVID-19, enrolled during active disease. Sequences were obtained from peripheral blood. CDR3 in amino acids: CASSPRTGGESFYGYTF. CDR3 DNA sequence: TGTGCCAGCAGTCCCAGGACAGGGGGGGAAAGTTTCTATGGCTACACCTTC.